This T cell receptor beta chain appears in the sequencing data of a study of human T cells and chemical hapten exposure. The study, taken as a whole, reports: Because all patients had alopecia, their immune responses might differ from healthy ones. TCRs at a frequency above 1 in 1000 stayed unchanged with DPC sensitization.

The CDR3 has 15 residues. Germline CDR1 is MNHEY and CDR2 is SMNVEV (reference sequence). V was shortened by 8 bases and J by 1 base, with 18 bases between the two germline ends. With respect to this clonotype: Its cognate antigen is unknown.

This sample's time point: patch test 3, about 24 weeks after DPC sensitization. This sample's treatment: therapeutic diphenylcyclopropenone sensitization with weekly scalp DPC. Donation of samples came from alopecia patients who were 18 to 70 years old and suitable for DPC. Before extraction, the whole blood was not fractionated, and total RNA was taken from it. TCRdb reprocessed the RACE reads via MiXCR and lists one record per CDR3 protein. The sample contains about 200,000 distinct CDR3 sequences, around 23% of which appear only once. This clonotype originated in a woman between 35 and 50 years old with alopecia areata. Some clones in this sample may be carry-over from other donors' samples. The V call is TRBV27, the J call TRBJ2-7; D perhaps matches TRBD2 (6 bases). The specimen comprised whole blood, sampled in connection with sensitization to the hapten diphenylcyclopropenone (DPC). The CDR3 here is CASGTHRESSYEQYF. In DNA form, the CDR3 reads TGTGCCAGCGGAACCCACCGGGAGAGTTCCTACGAGCAGTACTTC.